The T cell receptor beta chain described here comes from a study of blood T cells in healthy people across ages. Findings and limits, study-wide: Comparison with aged donors showed that long-lived donors had more naive CD4+ cells and higher diversity.

Germline V CDR1 and CDR2: SGHVS, FNYEAQ. The ends were cut back, 4 bases at V and 5 bases at J, with 8 bases in the middle. This CDR3 is 12 amino acids long. This clonotype has ten or more counts. Its antigen is as yet unknown. A second roughly 7 to 12 cycle PCR used barcoded and J-beta primers. A minimum of 2.5 million CDR3-containing paired-end reads was obtained for each sample. In TCRdb, the 5' RACE reads were re-called with MiXCR into one record per CDR3 protein. Among approximately 900,000 distinct CDR3 sequences listed, about 28% were seen once. These sequences were also reported in another study, on T cells of mothers and their children.

The sample consisted of blood. The chain carries TRBV7-6 and TRBJ2-5; D unresolved. This TCR came from a woman between 35 and 50 years old in good health. CDR3 in amino acids: CASSYAIETQYF. The CDR3 DNA reads as TGTGCCAGCAGCTACGCCATTGAGACCCAGTACTTC.